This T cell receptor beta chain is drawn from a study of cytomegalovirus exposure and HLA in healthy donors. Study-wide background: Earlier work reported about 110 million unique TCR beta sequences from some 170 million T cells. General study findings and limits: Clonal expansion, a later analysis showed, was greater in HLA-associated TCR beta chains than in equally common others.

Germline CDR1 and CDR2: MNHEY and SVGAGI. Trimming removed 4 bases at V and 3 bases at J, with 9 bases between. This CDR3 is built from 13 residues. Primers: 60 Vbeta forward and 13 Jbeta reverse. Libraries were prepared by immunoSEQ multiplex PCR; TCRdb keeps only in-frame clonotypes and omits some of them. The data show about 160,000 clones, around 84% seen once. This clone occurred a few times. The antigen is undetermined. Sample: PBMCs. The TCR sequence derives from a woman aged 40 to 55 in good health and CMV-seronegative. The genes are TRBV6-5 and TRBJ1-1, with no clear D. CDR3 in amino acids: CASSSSSYTEAFF. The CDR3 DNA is TGTGCCAGCAGTTCATCCAGTTACACTGAAGCTTTCTTT.